The clone carrying this TCR beta chain was counted at least ten times. The antigen is not known. The source of the sample is a study of T cells after yellow fever vaccination. Study summary: The SMART-Seq v4 Ultra Low Input method served to prepare the low-cell-number fractions. The study, taken as a whole, reports: Peaking faster, on day 5 versus 15, the secondary response was nonetheless weaker. Contamination by abundant bulk-population clonotypes could be present in FACS-sorted repertoires.

TCRdb re-analysed the 5' RACE reads in MiXCR, keeping a single row per CDR3 protein. Seen here are 250,000 to 300,000 distinct CDR3 sequences, roughly 5.6% observed once, and the top ten hold 2.5% to 4%. Specimen: CD4+ T cells sorted from PBMCs, collected on the day of the yellow fever booster vaccination. This sequence was found in a man aged 18 to 30 who received the YFV17D yellow fever vaccine.

The CDR3 loop reads CASTPAGQATDTQYF. The CDR3 coding sequence is TGTGCCAGCACCCCTGCGGGACAGGCCACAGATACGCAGTATTTT. The rearrangement links TRBV6-5 to TRBJ2-3, with 8 positions matching TRBD1. Trimming took 7 bases from V and 2 from J; bases not matched to a gene: 8. CDR3 length equals 15 residues. CDR1 MNHEY and CDR2 SVGAGI come from the germline V gene.